One and the same sample provided the 24 T cell receptor beta chains below, sequenced in a study of cytomegalovirus exposure and HLA in healthy donors. Primers for the PCR totalled 60 Vbeta and 13 Jbeta. Profiled with immunoSEQ multiplex PCR; TCRdb holds only in-frame clones, not every one. The sample yields more than 100,000 clones, roughly 80% seen once. Sequencing was done on a sample of PBMCs. The receptors originated from a woman in her 30s in good health and CMV-seropositive.

This clone is a singleton in its sample. The chain has TRBV7-2 and TRBJ2-1, with 11 bases fitting TRBD2. Germline values: CDR1 SGHTA, CDR2 FQGNSA. Trimming cost V 4 bases and J 11 bases; bases outside gene matches: 4. The CDR3 has 13 residues. The CDR3 region is CASSYSGGAQQFF. The DNA for the CDR3 is TGTGCCAGCAGCTATAGCGGGGGGGCTCAGCAGTTCTTC.

The V call is TRBV30, the J call TRBJ1-1, with 9 bases identical to TRBD1. Germline lookup yields CDR1 GTSNPN and CDR2 SVGIG (reference sequence). The CDR3 has 15 residues. V dropped 1 base and J dropped 6; count of bases not matched to a gene: 9. CDR3 amino acids: CAWSAPRDRVPEAFF. The CDR3 DNA reads TGTGCCTGGAGTGCACCCAGGGACAGGGTTCCTGAAGCTTTCTTT.

V gene TRBV4-3 combines with J gene TRBJ1-2; 10 bases align to TRBD1. CDR3 size: 16 residues. V lost 0 bases, J lost 6 bases, and 7 bases stayed unmatched. CDR1 is LGHNA, CDR2 YSLEER, per germline. The CDR3 DNA follows: TGCGCCAGCAGCCAAGATCACACCGGGACAGGGGATGGCTACACCTTC. This translates into CASSQDHTGTGDGYTF.

This clone was seen a single time. This chain joins TRBV25-1 and TRBJ2-7, with D unclear. V gave up 2 bases and J gave up 0 bases, with 11 bases separating them. CDR3 size: 15 residues. In germline, CDR1 is MGHDK, CDR2 SYGVNS. CDR3 residues: CASSERGPSSYEQYF. CDR3 nucleotide sequence: TGTGCCAGCAGTGAAAGAGGCCCTAGCTCCTACGAGCAGTACTTC.

The chain has TRBV9 and TRBJ2-3; TRBD1 matches 8 bases. There are 15 residues in the CDR3. V lost 1 base, J lost 0 bases, and 1 base stayed unmatched. Per germline, CDR1 SGDLS and CDR2 YYNGEE. The CDR3 DNA is TGTGCCAGCAGCGTACGGACAGGGAGCACAGATACGCAGTATTTT. Translating it yields CASSVRTGSTDTQYF.

This sequence joins TRBV5-5 and TRBJ1-1, with 9 bases matching TRBD1. With 3 bases clipped from V and 2 bases from J, the junction kept 8 bases outside the gene matches. Germline V gene lookup returns CDR1 SGHKS and CDR2 YYEKEE (reference sequence). This CDR3 region has 16 residues. The CDR3 here is CASSSRPGQGNTEAFF. CDR3 bases: TGTGCCAGCAGCTCTAGGCCGGGACAGGGAAACACTGAAGCTTTCTTT.

This clone has just a few counts. The CDR3 DNA reads TGTGCCAGCAGTGCATTGACTAGCAGCATGCAGACCCAGTACTTC. The encoded protein is CASSALTSSMQTQYF. The chain carries TRBV25-1 and TRBJ2-5; 7 nucleotides line up with TRBD2. CDR1 and CDR2 from the germline V gene are MGHDK and SYGVNS. The CDR3 is 15 amino acids. With 4 bases clipped from V and 6 bases from J, the junction kept 11 bases outside the gene matches.

This clone was observed a handful of times. The V gene is TRBV5-1, the J gene TRBJ2-7, with D perhaps matching TRBD1 (6 bases). CDR3 length: 15 residues. Germline V gene data show CDR1 as SGHRS and CDR2 as YFSETQ. The V end was cut by 4 bases, the J end by 5 bases, with 19 bases between. The CDR3 is CASSHYDRLRDEQYF. CDR3 nucleotide sequence: TGCGCCAGCAGCCACTACGACAGGTTGAGGGACGAGCAGTACTTC. Variable domain in full (rest from reference TRBV5-1 and TRBJ2-7): KAGVTQTPRYLIKTRGQQVTLSCSPISGHRSVSWYQQTPGQGLQFLFEYFSETQRNKGNFPGRFSGRQFSNSRSEMNVSTLELGDSALYLCASSHYDRLRDEQYFGPGTRLTVT.

The chain is built from TRBV27 and TRBJ1-2, with a possible D match to TRBD1 (6 bases). The CDR3 loop spans 13 amino acids. Germline V gene sequence: CDR1 MNHEY, CDR2 SMNVEV (reference sequence). Between the trimmed V and J ends, which lost 4 bases and 6 bases, there was a span of 12 bases. The CDR3 DNA is TGTGCCAGCAGTTCCCATGGGGGCAATGGCTACACCTTC. Protein sequence: CASSSHGGNGYTF.

The chain recombines TRBV9 with TRBJ2-3; 11 bases line up with TRBD2. The CDR3 loop spans 15 amino acids. CDR1 is SGDLS and CDR2 is YYNGEE in the germline V gene. V was pared by 9 bases and J by 5 bases, with 11 bases of the junction left unmatched. This CDR3 reads CATTRSGGALDTQYF. In nucleotides, the CDR3 is TGTGCCACCACTCGTAGCGGGGGGGCCTTAGATACGCAGTATTTT.

The chain uses TRBV30 and TRBJ1-1; D is possibly TRBD1 (6 bases). The germline V gene encodes CDR1 GTSNPN and CDR2 SVGIG (reference sequence). The CDR3 covers 13 residues. The ends were cut back, 3 bases at V and 2 bases at J, with 10 bases in the middle. CDR3 sequence: CAWRWTDNTEAFF. In DNA form, the CDR3 reads TGTGCCTGGAGGTGGACAGACAACACTGAAGCTTTCTTT.

This chain links TRBV18 with TRBJ1-1; tentative D call: TRBD1 (5 bases). Trimming pared 1 base from V and 7 bases from J, leaving 7 bases between. Germline assignment: CDR1 KGHSH and CDR2 LQKENI. The CDR3 spans 12 residues. In nucleotides, the CDR3 is TGTGCCAGCTCACCACGGGGGGTTGAAGCTTTCTTT. Its protein product is CASSPRGVEAFF.

The V call is TRBV9, the J call TRBJ1-6; D unclear. Germline loops: CDR1 SGDLS, CDR2 YYNGEE. The V end was cut by 5 bases, the J end by 9 bases, with 18 bases between. CDR3 length equals 15 residues. The CDR3 reads CASRFRTDSVSPLHF. CDR3 DNA sequence: TGTGCCAGCAGGTTTAGGACTGACTCGGTTTCACCCCTCCACTTT. The full variable domain, its missing parts supplied by reference TRBV9 and TRBJ1-6, is DSGVTQTPKHLITATGQRVTLRCSPRSGDLSVYWYQQSLDQGLQFLIQYYNGEERAKGNILERFSAQQFPDLHSELNLSSLELGDSALYFCASRFRTDSVSPLHFGNGTRLTVT.

This clone has only a few counts. The rearrangement uses TRBV5-6 and TRBJ1-3; 9 positions match TRBD1. V shed 4 bases, J shed 1 base, and the junction held 12 bases outside the gene matches. The CDR3 totals 18 residues. Looked up from germline, CDR1 is SGHDT and CDR2 is YYEEEE. The CDR3: CASSLYRGPRWSGNTIYF. In nucleotides, the CDR3 is TGTGCCAGCAGCCTCTACAGGGGGCCAAGGTGGTCTGGAAACACCATATATTTT.

CDR3 sequence (DNA): TGTGCCAGCAGCTTACGACTAGCGGGGGTGTTCCAAGAGACCCAGTACTTC. It codes for CASSLRLAGVFQETQYF. The chain is built from TRBV7-2 and TRBJ2-5; 12 nucleotides align to TRBD2. This CDR3 is built from 17 residues. Trimming took 2 bases from V and 1 from J; bases not matched to a gene: 5. Germline CDR1 SGHTA, CDR2 FQGNSA.

This chain joins TRBV5-1 and TRBJ1-2, with D tentatively TRBD1 (5 bases). Germline V lookup: CDR1 SGHRS, CDR2 YFSETQ. The CDR3 totals 16 residues. The V end was cut by 4 bases, the J end by 3 bases, with 19 bases between. In DNA form, the CDR3 reads TGCGCCAGCAGCACCGGACACCTTGGGGCCTACTATGGCTACACCTTC. Translated: CASSTGHLGAYYGYTF.

V and J are TRBV4-3 and TRBJ2-3, with 10 bases aligning to TRBD1. V lost 0 bases and J lost 6; bases outside the gene matches: 6. The CDR3 spans 16 residues. CDR1 LGHNA and CDR2 YSLEER come from the germline V gene. CDR3 DNA sequence: TGCGCCAGCAGCCAAGAGCCGACAGGGGGCGCGGATACGCAGTATTTT. Its translation: CASSQEPTGGADTQYF.

The chain is built from TRBV5-6 and TRBJ1-2, with TRBD1 identical over 7 bases. The CDR3 spans 14 residues. With V trimmed by 4 bases and J by 4 bases, 7 bases remained unmatched. The germline gives CDR1 SGHDT, CDR2 YYEEEE. The CDR3 DNA reads TGTGCCAGCAGCCGAGGACAGGAAGGCTATGGCTACACCTTC. It is translated as CASSRGQEGYGYTF.

This chain connects TRBV19 to TRBJ2-2, with TRBD1 as a possible D gene (6 bases). Germline CDR1 LNHDA, CDR2 SQIVND (reference sequence). This CDR3 region has 13 residues. Trimming pared 6 bases from V and 5 bases from J, leaving 10 bases between. CDR3 nucleotide sequence: TGTGCCAGTAGCGGCACAGGGACCGGGGAGCTGTTTTTT. This codes for CASSGTGTGELFF.

J is TRBJ1-2 and V is TRBV4-3; D call uncertain. Germline lookup yields CDR1 LGHNA and CDR2 YSLEER. The CDR3 covers 12 residues. V was trimmed by 1 base and J by 4 bases, leaving 4 bases between them. The CDR3 DNA sequence: TGCGCCAGCAGCCAAGGGCTCTATGGCTACACCTTC. It codes for CASSQGLYGYTF.

The V gene is TRBV27, the J gene TRBJ1-6, with TRBD1 matching over 7 bases. Germline V gene sequence: CDR1 MNHEY, CDR2 SMNVEV (reference sequence). The CDR3 totals 14 residues. J was trimmed by 7 bases and V by 5 bases; bases with no gene match: 5. The CDR3 region is CASSKDRRNSPLHF. CDR3 DNA: TGTGCCAGCAGTAAGGACAGGAGGAATTCACCCCTCCACTTT.

A note on this clone: The germline gene is not matched at one end of the junction; a read error may be the cause. Other DNA sequences of this sample code for an identical CDR3. This rearrangement joins TRBV7-9 to TRBJ2-3; D call uncertain. The CDR3 has 14 residues. The germline CDR1 and CDR2 sequences are SEHNR and FQNEAQ (reference sequence). CDR3 loop: CASSLQSKQDTQYF. In nucleotides, the CDR3 is TGCGCCAGCAGCTTGCAGTCGAAACAAGATACGCAGTATTTT.

The gene calls are TRBV19 and TRBJ1-1; D is unresolved. CDR1 and CDR2 from the germline V gene are LNHDA and SQIVND (reference sequence). The CDR3 loop spans 13 amino acids. V was pared by 6 bases and J by 1 base, with 9 bases between. CDR3 nucleotides: TGTGCCAGTAGAGCACAGAAGAACACTGAAGCTTTCTTT. The encoded protein is CASRAQKNTEAFF.

The chain recombines TRBV6-1 with TRBJ2-4; D is perhaps TRBD1 (5 bases). The V end was cut by 3 bases, the J end by 0 bases, with 12 bases between. CDR1 is MNHNS and CDR2 is SASEGT in the germline V gene. This CDR3 is built from 16 residues. CDR3 nucleotides: TGTGCCAGCAGTGAGGGGCTTAATCTAGCCAAAAACATTCAGTACTTC. Protein sequence: CASSEGLNLAKNIQYF.